Reported below is one T cell receptor (beta chain). What it recognizes is unknown. The data originate from a study of OX40 agonist ivuxolimab in advanced cancers. Produced via immunoSEQ multiplex PCR; TCRdb's table is partial and in-frame only. The sample records approximately 72,000 clones, about 90% being singletons. The CDR3 spans 15 residues. Germline V gives CDR1 MNHEY, CDR2 SVGAGI. V lost 4 bases and J lost 5; bases outside the gene matches: 8. Study-level findings and limits: In the 0.1 to 3.0 mg/kg range, CD4+ and CD8+ blood T cells had expanded clonally by week 6. Expansion of clones was among the lowest in partial responders at 0.1-3.0 mg/kg. Low normalized T-cell clonal expansion was also seen in some nonresponders.

The sequencing here drew on CD4+ or CD8+ T cells sorted from blood, taken in a trial of the OX40 agonist ivuxolimab. The TCR was taken from an adult with an advanced solid tumor such as melanoma, head and neck, liver or kidney cancer. The chain joins TRBV6-5 to TRBJ1-1, with 9 bases fitting TRBD1. This CDR3 is CASSFSTGGKTEAFF. As DNA, the CDR3 is TGTGCCAGCAGTTTCTCGACAGGGGGTAAGACTGAAGCTTTCTTT.